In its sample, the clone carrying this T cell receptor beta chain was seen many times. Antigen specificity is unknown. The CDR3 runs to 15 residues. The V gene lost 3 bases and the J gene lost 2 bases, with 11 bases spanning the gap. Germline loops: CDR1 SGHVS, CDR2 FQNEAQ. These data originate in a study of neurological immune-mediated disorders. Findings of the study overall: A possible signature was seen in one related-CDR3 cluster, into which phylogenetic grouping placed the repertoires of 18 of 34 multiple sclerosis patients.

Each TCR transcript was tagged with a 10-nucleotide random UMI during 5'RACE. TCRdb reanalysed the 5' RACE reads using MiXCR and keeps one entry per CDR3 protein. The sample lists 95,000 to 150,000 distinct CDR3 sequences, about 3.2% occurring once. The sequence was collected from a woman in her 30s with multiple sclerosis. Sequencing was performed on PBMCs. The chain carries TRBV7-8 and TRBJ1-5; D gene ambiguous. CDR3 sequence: CASSFGELGNQPQHF. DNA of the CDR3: TGTGCCAGCAGCTTCGGTGAATTGGGCAATCAGCCCCAGCATTTT.